Listed here are 17 T cell receptor beta chains from one sample, sequenced in a study of human T cells and chemical hapten exposure (dated by TCRdb to the early 2020s). To prepare the library, RACE was applied. The sequencer was a NextSeq 500. TCRdb passed the public sequencing reads through fastp at Q25 and MiXCR, retaining productive beta sequences. Here each entry gathers all rows of one CDR3 protein and keeps the most common genes and DNA. For this sample there are 120,000 or so distinct CDR3 sequences; roughly an eighth appear just once. The ten largest clones represent around 0.99% of the sample. What the time point label conveys for this sample: patch test 1, 2 weeks after DPC sensitization. This specimen's treatment or condition label, interpreted: therapeutic diphenylcyclopropenone sensitization with weekly scalp DPC. Sequenced here: whole blood, sampled in connection with sensitization to the hapten diphenylcyclopropenone (DPC). These receptors all stem from a young man with alopecia areata. Some clones in this sample may be carry-over from other donors' samples.

There are many counts of this clonotype. V and J are TRBV7-9 and TRBJ2-3, with 10 bases matching TRBD1. The CDR3 totals 16 residues. V shed 4 bases, J shed 4 bases, and the junction held 8 bases outside the gene matches. CDR1 is SEHNR and CDR2 is FQNEAQ in the germline V gene (reference sequence). As DNA, the CDR3 is TGTGCCAGCAGCTCGCGGGACAGGGGTGCCGCAGATACGCAGTATTTT. This codes for CASSSRDRGAADTQYF.

This clonotype was found a few times. The chain couples TRBV6-5 to TRBJ2-7; 10 positions match TRBD1. This CDR3 spans 16 amino acids. CDR1 is MNHEY, CDR2 SVGAGI, per germline. Germline trimming cut 0 bases from V and 2 bases from J; bases unmatched to any gene: 4. CDR3 sequence (DNA): TGTGCCAGCAGTTACTCGGAGACAGGGGGCCCCTACGAGCAGTACTTC. Its protein is CASSYSETGGPYEQYF.

The chain uses TRBV24-1 and TRBJ2-7; TRBD1 might be the D (6 bases). Germline V gene lookup returns CDR1 KGHDR and CDR2 SFDVKD. This CDR3 spans 14 amino acids. Trimming removed 6 bases from V and 6 bases from J, with 17 bases in between. CDR3 sequence: CATSSAGTTGEQYF. CDR3 DNA: TGTGCCACCAGTTCTGCCGGGACAACAGGCGAGCAGTACTTC.

This clonotype was seen many times. The genes are TRBV10-1 and TRBJ2-1, with D possibly TRBD1 on 5 matching bases. Trimming took off 0 bases at V and 5 bases at J, with 8 bases between the two ends. Germline V gene lookup returns CDR1 WNHNN and CDR2 SYGVQD (reference sequence). The CDR3 sequence is 14 residues long. DNA of the CDR3: TGCGCCAGCAGTGAGTCGGGGCGTAACAATGAGCAGTTCTTC. Its protein product is CASSESGRNNEQFF.

In this sample, this clonotype turned up many times. The rearrangement joins TRBV29-1 to TRBJ2-3; tentatively, D is TRBD2 (5 bases). V dropped 8 bases and J dropped 0 bases, with 18 bases sitting between them. The germline V gene encodes CDR1 SQVTM and CDR2 ANQGSEA. The CDR3 length is 15 residues. The CDR3 DNA reads as TGCAGCACCCCCCCGGAAGCGGCTAGCACAGATACGCAGTATTTT. Its protein is CSTPPEAASTDTQYF.

This sequence joins TRBV28 and TRBJ1-4, with 9 bases identical to TRBD1. Germline CDR1 reads MDHEN; CDR2 reads SYDVKM. The V and J ends lost 5 bases and 2 bases, in that order; junction bases with no gene match: 12. The CDR3 totals 18 residues. The CDR3 protein is CASSPILLTGGTNEKLFF. The CDR3 region has the DNA TGTGCCAGCAGTCCGATTCTCCTTACAGGGGGCACTAATGAAAAACTGTTTTTT. The complete variable domain, with remaining parts taken from reference TRBV28 and TRBJ1-4, reads DVKVTQSSRYLVKRTGEKVFLECVQDMDHENMFWYRQDPGLGLRLIYFSYDVKMKEKGDIPEGYSVSREKKERFSLILESASTNQTSMYLCASSPILLTGGTNEKLFFGSGTQLSVL.

The V call is TRBV9, the J call TRBJ2-2; possible D gene TRBD1, 7 bases. CDR3 size: 14 residues. Germline V gene lookup returns CDR1 SGDLS and CDR2 YYNGEE. Trimming stripped 6 bases from V and 4 bases from J, with 13 bases between. CDR3 coding DNA: TGTGCCAGCACCCGACAGGGAGGCACCGGGGAGCTGTTTTTT. Its translation is CASTRQGGTGELFF.

V is TRBV9 and J is TRBJ2-1; the match to TRBD2 covers 13 bases. The CDR3 covers 19 residues. Germline assignment: CDR1 SGDLS and CDR2 YYNGEE. V lost 4 bases to trimming and J lost 4 bases; unmatched junction nucleotides: 14. The CDR3 region has the DNA TGTGCCAGCAGCTCTTTGACTAGCGGGGGGCCATCTCGTTACAATGAGCAGTTCTTC. Translated, it gives CASSSLTSGGPSRYNEQFF.

The DNA of the CDR3 is TGTGCCAGCAGTTCTCCGAACTATCACGGGCAGTACTTC. Its translation is CASSSPNYHGQYF. The V and J genes are TRBV27 and TRBJ2-7; D gene uncertain. The ends were cut back, 4 bases at V and 9 bases at J, with 16 bases in the middle. CDR3 length: 13 amino acids. Per germline, CDR1 MNHEY and CDR2 SMNVEV (reference sequence).

This clonotype was seen more than once but under ten times. The rearrangement links TRBV10-1 to TRBJ1-6; D is ambiguous. V lost 3 bases, J lost 7 bases, and 4 bases lay in between. The CDR3 has 12 amino acids. CDR1 is WNHNN and CDR2 is SYGVQD in the germline V gene (reference sequence). The DNA of the CDR3 is TGCGCCAGCAGTGACCCAAATTCACCCCTCCACTTT. It encodes CASSDPNSPLHF.

The rearrangement uses TRBV7-9 and TRBJ1-4, with 10 bases aligning to TRBD1. Trimming took 4 bases from V and 6 from J; bases not matched to a gene: 5. Germline assignment: CDR1 SEHNR and CDR2 FQNEAQ (reference sequence). CDR3 length: 15 amino acids. The CDR3: CASSSGTGEYEKLFF. The CDR3 DNA follows: TGTGCCAGCAGCTCCGGGACAGGGGAGTATGAAAAACTGTTTTTT.

The table lists this clonotype with a few counts. J is TRBJ1-2 and V is TRBV29-1; 7 bases are shared with TRBD1. This CDR3 has 12 residues. The germline gives CDR1 SQVTM, CDR2 ANQGSEA. Trimming cost V 7 bases and J 2 bases; bases outside gene matches: 4. CDR3 sequence (DNA): TGCAGCGCGATGGGACAGAACTATGGCTACACCTTC. Amino acid sequence: CSAMGQNYGYTF.

The chain is built from TRBV2 and TRBJ2-6; 9 nucleotides match TRBD2. The CDR3 has 18 amino acids. Germline V gene lookup returns CDR1 SNHLY and CDR2 FYNNEI. The V and J ends lost 6 bases and 0 bases, in that order; junction bases with no gene match: 9. The CDR3 reads CASRRWASGTSGANVLTF. The DNA for the CDR3 is TGTGCCAGCAGGAGGTGGGCTAGCGGGACCTCTGGGGCCAACGTCCTGACTTTC.

In DNA, the CDR3 is TGTGCCAGCAGCTTAAACCCGGGCAGGGAAACAGTGGGTGAAAAACTGTTTTTT. It is translated as CASSLNPGRETVGEKLFF. The V call is TRBV11-2, the J call TRBJ1-4, with a possible D match to TRBD1 (5 bases). The CDR3 runs 18 residues. Germline CDR1 SGHAT, CDR2 FQNNGV. The V and J ends lost 2 bases and 7 bases respectively, with 23 bases between them.

This clonotype was detected ten times or more. The rearrangement joins TRBV4-1 to TRBJ2-7; no clear D gene. Trimming stripped 0 bases from V and 0 bases from J, with 12 bases between. This CDR3 spans 16 amino acids. Germline CDR1 is MGHRA and CDR2 is YSYEKL. CDR3 DNA: TGCGCCAGCAGCCAAGAATCCCAGCTTTTCTCCTACGAGCAGTACTTC. This codes for CASSQESQLFSYEQYF.

This clonotype was observed a few times. The chain recombines TRBV7-2 with TRBJ2-1, with a possible D match to TRBD1 (5 bases). CDR3 size: 16 residues. Trimming left V 0 bases short and J 0 bases short, with 9 bases between. Germline V lookup: CDR1 SGHTA, CDR2 FQGNSA. The chain's CDR3 is CASSLAGQSSYNEQFF. CDR3 in DNA: TGTGCCAGCAGCTTAGCGGGGCAGAGCTCCTACAATGAGCAGTTCTTC.

This clonotype was recorded a few times. The rearrangement links TRBV10-3 to TRBJ2-2, with 7 bases identical to TRBD1. The CDR3 extends over 15 amino acids. The germline CDR1 and CDR2 sequences are ENHRY and SYGVKD. With V trimmed by 2 bases and J by 0 bases, 0 bases remained unmatched. CDR3 in amino acids: CAISEGQANTGELFF. The CDR3 bases are TGTGCCATCAGTGAGGGACAGGCGAACACCGGGGAGCTGTTTTTT.